This T cell receptor (beta chain) is drawn from a study of T cell responses to AZD1222 COVID-19 vaccine. Findings of the study overall: Regions 160-218 and 743-854 dominated among vaccine-associated CD4 TCRs spanning spike.

Points on this clone: Its specificity is not known.

The CDR3 covers 16 residues. Trimming removed 4 bases from V and 10 bases from J; junction bases left unmatched: 13. The germline gives CDR1 SGHTA, CDR2 FQGTGA. Generated by immunoSEQ multiplex PCR, the TCRdb table keeps only in-frame clones and is missing some. The sample holds 150,000 or so clones, 75% to 95% seen once. The clonotype was recovered from an adult in good health. The chain uses TRBV7-3 and TRBJ2-1, with 10 bases fitting TRBD2. This specimen consisted of peripheral blood, obtained on day 0 of MenACWY control vaccination. The CDR3 DNA is TGTGCCAGCAGCTCCGATCCCGGGACTAGCGCTAGGGAGCAGTTCTTC. Amino acids: CASSSDPGTSAREQFF. Together with reference TRBV7-3 and TRBJ2-1, the CDR3 gives the full variable domain: GAGVSQTPSNKVTEKGKYVELRCDPISGHTALYWYRQSLGQGPEFLIYFQGTGAADDSGLPNDRFFAVRPEGSVSTLKIQRTERGDSAVYLCASSSDPGTSAREQFFGPGTRLTVL.